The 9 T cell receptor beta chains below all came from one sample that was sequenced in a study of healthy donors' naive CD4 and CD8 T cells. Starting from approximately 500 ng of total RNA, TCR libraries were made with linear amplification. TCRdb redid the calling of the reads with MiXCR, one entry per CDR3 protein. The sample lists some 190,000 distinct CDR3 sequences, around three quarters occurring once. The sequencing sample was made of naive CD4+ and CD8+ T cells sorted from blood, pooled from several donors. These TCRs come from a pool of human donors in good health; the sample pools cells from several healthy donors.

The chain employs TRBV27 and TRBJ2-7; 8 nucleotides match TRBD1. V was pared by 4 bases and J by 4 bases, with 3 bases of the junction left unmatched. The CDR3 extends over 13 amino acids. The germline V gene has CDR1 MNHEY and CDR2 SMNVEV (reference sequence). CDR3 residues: CASSSRTGYEQYF. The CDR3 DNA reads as TGTGCCAGCAGTTCGAGGACAGGGTACGAGCAGTACTTC.

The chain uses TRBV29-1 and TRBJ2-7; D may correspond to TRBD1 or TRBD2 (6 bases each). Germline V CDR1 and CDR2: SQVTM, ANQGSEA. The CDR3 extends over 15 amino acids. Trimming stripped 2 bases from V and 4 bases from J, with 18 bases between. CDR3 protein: CSVELLEGEMYEQYF. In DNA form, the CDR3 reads TGCAGCGTTGAATTGTTGGAGGGGGAAATGTACGAGCAGTACTTC.

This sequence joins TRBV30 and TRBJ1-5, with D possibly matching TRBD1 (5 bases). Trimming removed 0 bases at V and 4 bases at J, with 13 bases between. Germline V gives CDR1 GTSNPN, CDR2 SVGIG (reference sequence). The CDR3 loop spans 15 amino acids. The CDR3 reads CAWSVSGHPNQPQHF. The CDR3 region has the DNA TGTGCCTGGAGTGTGTCTGGACACCCAAATCAGCCCCAGCATTTT. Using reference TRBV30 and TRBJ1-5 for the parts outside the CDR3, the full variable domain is SQTIHQWPATLVQPVGSPLSLECTVEGTSNPNLYWYRQAAGRGLQLLFYSVGIGQISSEVPQNLSASRPQDRQFILSSKKLLLSDSGFYLCAWSVSGHPNQPQHFGDGTRLSIL.

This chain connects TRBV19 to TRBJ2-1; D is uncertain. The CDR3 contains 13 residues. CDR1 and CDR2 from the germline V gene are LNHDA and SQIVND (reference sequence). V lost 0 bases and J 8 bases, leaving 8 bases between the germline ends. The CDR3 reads CASSIDGSDEQFF. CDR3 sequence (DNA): TGTGCCAGTAGTATAGACGGCAGCGATGAGCAGTTCTTC.

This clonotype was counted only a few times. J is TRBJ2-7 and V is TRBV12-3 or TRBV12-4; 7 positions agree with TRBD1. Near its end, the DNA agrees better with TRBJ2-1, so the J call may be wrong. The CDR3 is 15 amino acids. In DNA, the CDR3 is TGTGCCAGCATCTCCGGGACAGCGCCCTACAATGAGCAGTTCTTC. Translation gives CASISGTAPYNEQFF.

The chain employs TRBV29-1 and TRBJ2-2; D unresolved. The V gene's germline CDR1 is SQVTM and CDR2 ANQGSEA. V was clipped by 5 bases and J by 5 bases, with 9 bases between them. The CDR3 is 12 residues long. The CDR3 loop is CSVTQQTGELFF. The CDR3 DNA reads TGCAGCGTTACACAGCAAACCGGGGAGCTGTTTTTT.

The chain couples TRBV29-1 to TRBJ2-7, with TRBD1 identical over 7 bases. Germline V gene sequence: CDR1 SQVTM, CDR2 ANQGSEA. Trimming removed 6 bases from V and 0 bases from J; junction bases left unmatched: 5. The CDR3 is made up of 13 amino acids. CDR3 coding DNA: TGCAGCGTCCGGGACAGCCTCTCCTACGAGCAGTACTTC. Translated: CSVRDSLSYEQYF.

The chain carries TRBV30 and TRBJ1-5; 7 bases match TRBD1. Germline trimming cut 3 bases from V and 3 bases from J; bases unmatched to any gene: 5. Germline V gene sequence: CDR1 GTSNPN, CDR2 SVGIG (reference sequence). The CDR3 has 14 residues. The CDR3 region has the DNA TGTGCCTGGAGCTGGACAGGATACAATCAGCCCCAGCATTTT. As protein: CAWSWTGYNQPQHF.

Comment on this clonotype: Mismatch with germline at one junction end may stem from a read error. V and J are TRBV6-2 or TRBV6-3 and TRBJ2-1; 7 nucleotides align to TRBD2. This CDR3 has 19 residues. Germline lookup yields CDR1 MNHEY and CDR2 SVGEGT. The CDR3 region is CASSYEWLAAIRRYNEQFF. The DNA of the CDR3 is TGTGCCAGCAGTTACGAATGGCTAGCGGCAATTCGAAGATACAATGAGCAGTTCTTT.